Listed below are T cell receptor beta chains from one sample, sequenced in a study of blood T cell repertoires in COVID-19. Clones were sequenced by immunoSEQ multiplex PCR, and TCRdb holds only the in-frame ones, with some missing. The data show under 200,000 clones, with approximately 84% seen just once and less than 9% held by the top ten. The sample consisted of peripheral blood. These receptors came from a man aged 35 to 55 who had recovered from COVID-19. Both conserved end residues are trimmed from each CDR3.

j_call: TRBJ2-3
v_call: TRBV7-2
cdr3_aa: ASSQGQITDTQY

j_call: TRBJ2-3
v_call: TRBV10-2
cdr3_aa: ASSLLGDTQY

j_call: TRBJ1-3
v_call: TRBV6-5
cdr3_aa: ASSYRRQGERNTIY

j_call: TRBJ2-7
v_call: TRBV4-1
cdr3_aa: ASSLEPNEQY

j_call: TRBJ1-2
v_call: TRBV15
cdr3_aa: ATSPQGRNYGYT

j_call: TRBJ1-2
v_call: TRBV7-8
cdr3_aa: ASSPSYGYT

j_call: TRBJ2-5
v_call: TRBV3-1/TRBV3-2
cdr3_aa: ASSHQREETQY

j_call: TRBJ2-5
v_call: TRBV28
cdr3_aa: ASSSGREMETQY

j_call: TRBJ2-1
v_call: TRBV28
cdr3_aa: ASTPSVYNEQF

j_call: TRBJ1-1
v_call: TRBV13
cdr3_aa: ASSVRDTNTEAF

j_call: TRBJ1-5
v_call: TRBV6-5
cdr3_aa: ASIQRDGNQPQH

j_call: TRBJ2-1
v_call: TRBV20-1
cdr3_aa: SASPRGRGSYNEQF

j_call: TRBJ2-2
v_call: TRBV7-9
cdr3_aa: ASSLGLAGGSNTGELF

j_call: TRBJ2-7
v_call: TRBV7-9
cdr3_aa: ASSSWDSPYEQY

j_call: TRBJ1-5
v_call: TRBV6-5
cdr3_aa: ASRPRGPNQPQH

j_call: TRBJ2-1
v_call: TRBV7-2
cdr3_aa: ASSFAGGWGSEQF

j_call: TRBJ2-1
v_call: TRBV7-2
cdr3_aa: ASSLGEQF

j_call: TRBJ2-7
v_call: TRBV4-1
cdr3_aa: ASSQVGAGGSEQY

j_call: TRBJ2-7
v_call: TRBV10-3
cdr3_aa: AIRDREQY

j_call: TRBJ2-7
v_call: TRBV28
cdr3_aa: ASSFRATVYEQY

j_call: TRBJ2-7
v_call: TRBV5-1
cdr3_aa: ASSPGTSGYEQY

j_call: TRBJ2-1
v_call: TRBV6-6
cdr3_aa: ASSYQDRGLDEQF

j_call: TRBJ2-3
v_call: TRBV11-2
cdr3_aa: ASRGIGHLLFGDTQY

j_call: TRBJ1-4
v_call: TRBV7-9
cdr3_aa: ASSFGENEKLF

j_call: TRBJ1-6
v_call: TRBV30
cdr3_aa: AWSVQGYSPLH

j_call: TRBJ1-2
v_call: TRBV6-5
cdr3_aa: ASSGGRDGYT

j_call: TRBJ1-3
v_call: TRBV30
cdr3_aa: ACDRAGGNTIY

j_call: TRBJ1-5
v_call: TRBV28
cdr3_aa: ASSFLITTQPQH

j_call: TRBJ1-1
v_call: TRBV11-2
cdr3_aa: ASRRTQGAGTEAF

j_call: TRBJ1-5
v_call: TRBV11-3
cdr3_aa: ASSSRDRVFNQPQH

j_call: TRBJ1-2
v_call: TRBV4-1
cdr3_aa: ASSQAVTFSDYDYGYT

j_call: TRBJ2-1
v_call: TRBV6-6
cdr3_aa: ASSYPQGIPYNEQF

j_call: TRBJ1-2
v_call: TRBV5-4
cdr3_aa: ASRTDRRFNYGYT

j_call: TRBJ1-1
v_call: TRBV25-1
cdr3_aa: ASSVLNTEAF

j_call: TRBJ1-6
v_call: TRBV6-4
cdr3_aa: ASKGTGNNSPLH

j_call: TRBJ1-2
v_call: TRBV5-8
cdr3_aa: ASSPRDRFFPRGYT

j_call: TRBJ1-6
v_call: TRBV25-1
cdr3_aa: ASSETDSPLH

j_call: TRBJ2-4
v_call: TRBV20-1
cdr3_aa: SASRGSIQY

j_call: TRBJ2-6
v_call: TRBV27
cdr3_aa: ASSLQAVSGANVLT

j_call: TRBJ1-5
v_call: TRBV6-6
cdr3_aa: ASSPAGREPQH

j_call: TRBJ2-7
v_call: TRBV28
cdr3_aa: ASSPGTSGSFYEQY

j_call: TRBJ2-5
v_call: TRBV24-1
cdr3_aa: ATSDPSTGDRPQETQY

j_call: TRBJ1-2
v_call: TRBV6-2/TRBV6-3
cdr3_aa: ASSYGTSYGYT

j_call: TRBJ1-3
v_call: TRBV6-5
cdr3_aa: AATLQGAGNTIY

j_call: TRBJ2-1
v_call: TRBV4-3
cdr3_aa: ASSLMRGGEQF

j_call: TRBJ1-3
v_call: TRBV3-1/TRBV3-2
cdr3_aa: ASSQSGQIRGNTIY

j_call: TRBJ1-4
v_call: TRBV30
cdr3_aa: AWSVQGSEKLF

j_call: TRBJ2-1
v_call: TRBV5-4
cdr3_aa: ASTTLPGYNEQF

j_call: TRBJ1-2
v_call: TRBV9
cdr3_aa: ASSAGGIYGYT

j_call: TRBJ2-1
v_call: TRBV28
cdr3_aa: ASRGELLNEQF

j_call: TRBJ2-3
v_call: TRBV28
cdr3_aa: ASLPLTSTDTQY

j_call: TRBJ1-6
v_call: TRBV6-1
cdr3_aa: ASSPDRLGSPLH

j_call: TRBJ2-1
v_call: TRBV6-2/TRBV6-3
cdr3_aa: ASSYSREDSYNEQF